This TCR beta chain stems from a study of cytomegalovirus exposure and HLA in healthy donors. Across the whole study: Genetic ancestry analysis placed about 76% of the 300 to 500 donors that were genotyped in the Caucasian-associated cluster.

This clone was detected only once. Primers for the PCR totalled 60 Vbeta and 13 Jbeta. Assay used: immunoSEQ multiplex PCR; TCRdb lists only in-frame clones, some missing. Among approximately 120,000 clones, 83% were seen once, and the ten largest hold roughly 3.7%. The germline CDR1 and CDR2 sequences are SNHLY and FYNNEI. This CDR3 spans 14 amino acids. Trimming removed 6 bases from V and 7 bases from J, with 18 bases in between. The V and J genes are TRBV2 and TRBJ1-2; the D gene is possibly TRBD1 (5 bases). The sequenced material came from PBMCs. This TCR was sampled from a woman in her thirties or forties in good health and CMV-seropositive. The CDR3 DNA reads TGTGCCAGCAGCTATGGGGCGGTGGGAGGTGGCTACACCTTC. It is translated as CASSYGAVGGGYTF.